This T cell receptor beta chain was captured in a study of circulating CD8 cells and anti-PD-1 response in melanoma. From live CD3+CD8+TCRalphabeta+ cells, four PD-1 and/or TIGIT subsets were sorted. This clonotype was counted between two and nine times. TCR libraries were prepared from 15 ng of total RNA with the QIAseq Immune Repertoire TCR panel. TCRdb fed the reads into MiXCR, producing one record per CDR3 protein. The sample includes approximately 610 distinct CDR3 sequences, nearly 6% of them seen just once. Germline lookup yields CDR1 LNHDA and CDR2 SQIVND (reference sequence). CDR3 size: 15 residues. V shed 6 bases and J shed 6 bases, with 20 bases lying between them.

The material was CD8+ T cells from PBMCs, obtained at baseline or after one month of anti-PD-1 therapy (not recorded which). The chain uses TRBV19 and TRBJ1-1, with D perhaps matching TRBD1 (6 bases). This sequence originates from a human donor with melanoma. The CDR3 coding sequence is TGTGCCAGTAGACACCTCCTCGGGGGGGCCTCTGAAGCTTTCTTT. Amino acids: CASRHLLGGASEAFF.